This TCR beta chain derives from a study of blood T cell repertoires in COVID-19. The overall study: T cells, B-cell-depleted T cells, or PBMCs supplied cDNA or gDNA.

Adults between about 18 and 89 years of age took part from about two dozen US areas. Assignments of participants to cohorts depended upon their own reported clinical history. Repertoires were generated with immunoSEQ multiplex PCR, while TCRdb's copy carries only in-frame clones and drops some. In the table there are about 260,000 clones, approximately 88% of which are singletons. CDR1 and CDR2 (germline): SGHNT, YYREEE (reference sequence). This CDR3 has 15 amino acids. V gave up 4 bases and J gave up 8 bases, with 19 bases separating them. V is TRBV5-4 and J is TRBJ2-1, with D possibly matching TRBD1 (5 bases). The sample comprised PBMCs or T cells enriched from blood (not recorded which). This TCR was recovered from a middle-aged woman with acute COVID-19. CDR3 in DNA: TGTGCCAGCAGCCATTTCGCAGGGCCTAATGATGAGCAGTTCTTC. Protein product: CASSHFAGPNDEQFF.